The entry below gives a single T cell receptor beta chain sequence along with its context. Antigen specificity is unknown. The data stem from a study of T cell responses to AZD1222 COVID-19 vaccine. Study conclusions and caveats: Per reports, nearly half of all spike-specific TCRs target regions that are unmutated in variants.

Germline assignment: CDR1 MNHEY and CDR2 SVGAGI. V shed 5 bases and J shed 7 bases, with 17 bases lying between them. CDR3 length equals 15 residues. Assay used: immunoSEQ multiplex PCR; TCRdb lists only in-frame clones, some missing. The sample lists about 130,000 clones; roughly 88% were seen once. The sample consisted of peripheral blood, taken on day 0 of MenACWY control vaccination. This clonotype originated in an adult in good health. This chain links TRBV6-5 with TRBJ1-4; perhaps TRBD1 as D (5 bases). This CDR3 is CASSNSGSLGEKLFF. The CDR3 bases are TGTGCCAGCAGTAATTCAGGGAGTCTTGGTGAAAAACTGTTTTTT.